One and the same sample provided the 13 T cell receptor beta chains below, sequenced in a study of blood T cells in healthy people across ages (dated by TCRdb to about 2015). Libraries were made using 5' RACE. TCRdb shows the sequencer as Illumina HiSeq 2500. A second about 7 to 12 cycle PCR used a sample-barcoded 5' primer and a J-beta primer mix. TCRdb's own reprocessing of the public reads used fastp at Q25 and MiXCR and kept productive beta chains. Every CDR3 protein is listed once, alongside the most common genes and DNA of its rows. The sample has about 1,000,000 distinct CDR3 sequences on record, 35% to 50% of them singletons. The ten largest account for approximately 17% of the sample. What was sequenced was blood. Receptors originate from a woman aged 55-75 years in good health.

This clonotype was counted between two and nine times. V and J are TRBV29-1 and TRBJ2-7, with 10 bases aligning to TRBD1. This CDR3 is 16 amino acids long. V gave up 4 bases and J gave up 6 bases; unmatched junction bases: 15. Germline CDR1 is SQVTM and CDR2 is ANQGSEA. In nucleotides, the CDR3 is TGCAGCGTTGCCGCAAGGGGGACAGGGGAAGGACGCGAGCAGTACTTC. Translated, it gives CSVAARGTGEGREQYF.

This clonotype has a handful of counts. CDR3 DNA sequence: TGTGCCAGCAGCTTGGAAACCGGATCGGGAAACCATGGCTACACCTTC. Its translation is CASSLETGSGNHGYTF. This rearrangement joins TRBV5-6 to TRBJ1-2; D is uncertain. Germline CDR1 and CDR2: SGHDT and YYEEEE. The V and J ends lost 0 bases and 6 bases respectively, with 18 bases between them. CDR3 size: 16 residues.

V usage is TRBV6-2 or TRBV6-3 and J usage is TRBJ1-5; D is possibly TRBD1 (5 bases). There are 16 residues in the CDR3. Germline values: CDR1 MNHEY, CDR2 SVGEGT. Trimming took 6 bases from V and 3 from J, leaving 18 bases between them. CDR3 sequence (DNA): TGTGCCAGCAGCGTTTTAGGGGCCGGGAACAATCAGCCCCAGCATTTT. Amino acids: CASSVLGAGNNQPQHF.

This sequence joins TRBV5-1 and TRBJ2-1; perhaps TRBD1 as D (7 bases). CDR1 and CDR2 from the germline V gene are SGHRS and YFSETQ. V lost 7 bases and J 2 bases, leaving 16 bases between the germline ends. CDR3 length equals 15 residues. The CDR3 DNA reads as TGCGCCAGCTATGCCGGCGGGACAGCCTACAATGAGCAGTTCTTC. Its translation: CASYAGGTAYNEQFF.

The chain joins TRBV27 to TRBJ2-7; maybe TRBD2 (6 bases). This CDR3 spans 15 amino acids. The V end was cut by 1 base, the J end by 1 base, with 11 bases between. Germline V gene lookup returns CDR1 MNHEY and CDR2 SMNVEV (reference sequence). The CDR3 DNA reads as TGTGCCAGCAGTTTATTCCTGGGGAGGTCCTACGAGCAGTACTTC. It encodes CASSLFLGRSYEQYF.

The chain recombines TRBV15 with TRBJ2-1; D is uncertain. The V end was cut by 3 bases, the J end by 7 bases, with 7 bases between. Germline lookup yields CDR1 LNHNV and CDR2 YYDKDF (reference sequence). The CDR3 contains 12 residues. CDR3 nucleotides: TGTGCCACCAGCAGGGTACTTAATGAGCAGTTCTTC. Amino acids: CATSRVLNEQFF. The variable domain in full, completed from reference TRBV15 and TRBJ2-1, reads DAMVIQNPRYQVTQFGKPVTLSCSQTLNHNVMYWYQQKSSQAPKLLFHYYDKDFNNEADTPDNFQSRRPNTSFCFLDIRSPGLGDTAMYLCATSRVLNEQFFGPGTRLTVL.

This clonotype was observed a few times. The rearrangement uses TRBV3-1 and TRBJ1-1; 7 nucleotides match TRBD1. Looked up from germline, CDR1 is LGHDT and CDR2 is YNNKEL (reference sequence). The CDR3 is 16 amino acids. The junction had 13 bases not matched to a gene; V was cut back by 4 bases and J by 5 bases. CDR3 sequence: CASSPRTGARRTEAFF. The CDR3 nucleotides read TGTGCCAGCAGCCCCAGGACAGGAGCGCGGAGAACTGAAGCTTTCTTT. Looking up the rest from reference TRBV3-1 and TRBJ1-1 gives the full variable domain: DTAVSQTPKYLVTQMGNDKSIKCEQNLGHDTMYWYKQDSKKFLKIMFSYNNKELIINETVPNRFSPKSPDKAHLNLHINSLELGDSAVYFCASSPRTGARRTEAFFGQGTRLTVV.

The chain combines TRBV20-1 with TRBJ2-7; 10 nucleotides line up with TRBD1. V was clipped by 3 bases and J by 5 bases; unmatched bases: 4. The germline V gene has CDR1 DFQATT and CDR2 SNEGSKA (reference sequence). The CDR3 spans 13 residues. The CDR3 nucleotides are TGCAGTGCTAGTGGGGGACAGGGGCACGAGCAGTACTTC. This encodes CSASGGQGHEQYF.

V is TRBV9 and J is TRBJ2-5; a weak D match, TRBD1 (5 bases). The germline V and J ends were trimmed by 1 base and 5 bases, with 9 bases remaining between them. CDR1 is SGDLS, CDR2 YYNGEE, per germline. The CDR3 has 13 amino acids. The CDR3 DNA is TGTGCCAGCAGCGTACGAGCAGGGGAGACCCAGTACTTC. It encodes CASSVRAGETQYF. Full variable domain (rest looked up from reference TRBV9 and TRBJ2-5): DSGVTQTPKHLITATGQRVTLRCSPRSGDLSVYWYQQSLDQGLQFLIQYYNGEERAKGNILERFSAQQFPDLHSELNLSSLELGDSALYFCASSVRAGETQYFGPGTRLLVL.

The CDR3 sequence: CASSQGLTTGEKEQYF. The CDR3 bases are TGTGCCAGCAGCCAGGGTTTGACCACGGGAGAGAAAGAGCAGTACTTC. V gene TRBV3-1 combines with J gene TRBJ2-7, with D perhaps matching TRBD2 (6 bases). Germline lookup yields CDR1 LGHDT and CDR2 YNNKEL (reference sequence). CDR3 length: 16 amino acids. V lost 3 bases and J 7 bases, leaving 22 bases between the germline ends.

The chain carries TRBV10-3 and TRBJ2-5, with 12 nucleotides matching TRBD1. Germline CDR1 ENHRY, CDR2 SYGVKD. The V segment lost 7 bases and the J segment 11 bases; nucleotides outside the gene matches: 11. The CDR3 consists of 14 residues. CDR3 region: CAINSGQGAREQYF. In DNA form, the CDR3 reads TGTGCCATCAACTCGGGACAGGGGGCGCGGGAGCAGTACTTC.

In regard to this clonotype: Its ends do not fully match the called genes, so a read error is possible. The chain uses TRBV9 and TRBJ1-4; no firm D call. This CDR3 spans 16 amino acids. Germline assignment: CDR1 SGDLS and CDR2 YYNGEE. This chain's CDR3 is CAGSVAPKGTNEKLFF. Here the CDR3 DNA reads TGTGCCGGCAGCGTAGCCCCTAAGGGAACTAATGAAAAACTGTTTTTT.

V usage is TRBV28 and J usage is TRBJ2-5; D possibly corresponds to TRBD1 (6 bases). From germline, CDR1 is MDHEN and CDR2 SYDVKM. CDR3 length: 15 residues. V was cut by 5 bases and J by 4 bases, with 17 bases left in between. CDR3 nucleotide sequence: TGTGCCAGCAGTCCGCCGACCAGGGGTCGAGAGACCCAGTACTTC. This sequence encodes CASSPPTRGRETQYF.